Each of the 26 T cell receptor beta chains below was sequenced from the same sample in a study of response to subunit inactivated influenza vaccine. TCRdb reprocessed the RT-PCR reads via MiXCR and lists one record per CDR3 protein. Among 650,000 to 800,000 distinct CDR3 sequences listed, roughly 14% were seen once. Source: PBMCs from blood, taken approximately 15 days before vaccination. The receptors were sampled from a man in his forties or fifties who received an inactivated influenza vaccine.

J is TRBJ1-4 and V is TRBV6-1; no clear D gene. The V gene's germline CDR1 is MNHNS and CDR2 SASEGT. V lost 9 bases, J lost 8 bases, and 22 bases lay in between. CDR3 size: 15 residues. CDR3 in amino acids: CASSRAPAGKEKLFF. CDR3 nucleotides: TGTGCCAGTTCTCGGGCCCCAGCTGGAAAAGAAAAACTGTTTTTT.

Many counts were recorded for this clonotype. The chain couples TRBV6-1 to TRBJ2-7; the match to TRBD2 covers 8 bases. The CDR3 is 15 residues long. Trimming at V came to 7 bases and at J to 2 bases, leaving 10 bases not matched to a gene. The germline gives CDR1 MNHNS, CDR2 SASEGT. The CDR3 protein is CASKPPTGGPYEQYF. As DNA, the CDR3 is TGTGCCAGCAAACCCCCGACGGGAGGGCCCTACGAGCAGTACTTC.

The J gene is TRBJ1-6, the V gene TRBV6-1, with D maybe TRBD1 (6 bases). CDR3 length: 14 residues. V was clipped by 6 bases and J by 4 bases, with 10 bases between them. The germline V gene has CDR1 MNHNS and CDR2 SASEGT. CDR3: CASSIGGYNSPLHF. The DNA of the CDR3 is TGTGCCAGCAGCATAGGGGGTTATAATTCACCCCTCCACTTT.

This clonotype was picked up a small number of times. The chain links TRBV6-2 or TRBV6-3 to TRBJ1-2; D not resolved. Germline loops: CDR1 MNHEY, CDR2 SVGEGT. This CDR3 comprises 13 residues. Trimming took 0 bases from V and 7 from J, leaving 9 bases between them. The CDR3 region is CASSYSRPLGYTF. CDR3 in DNA: TGTGCCAGCAGTTACTCGAGGCCTCTTGGCTACACCTTC.

This chain uses TRBV9 with TRBJ2-5, with 7 nucleotides matching TRBD1. Germline CDR1 reads SGDLS; CDR2 reads YYNGEE. V lost 3 bases to trimming and J lost 5 bases; unmatched junction nucleotides: 19. CDR3 size: 18 residues. The chain's CDR3 is CASSAPPGTATLWETQYF. In nucleotides, the CDR3 is TGTGCCAGCAGCGCCCCCCCCGGGACAGCCACTCTGTGGGAGACCCAGTACTTC.

The rearrangement joins TRBV20-1 to TRBJ1-4, with D uncertain. This CDR3 is 12 amino acids long. Trimming removed 6 bases at V and 5 bases at J, with 10 bases between. Germline V gives CDR1 DFQATT, CDR2 SNEGSKA (reference sequence). CDR3: CSATTVNEKLFF. The CDR3 DNA reads as TGCAGTGCAACAACAGTGAATGAAAAACTGTTTTTT.

J is TRBJ2-5 and V is TRBV6-2 or TRBV6-3; a possible D gene is TRBD2 (5 bases). The CDR3 is 14 amino acids. Germline V gene lookup returns CDR1 MNHEY and CDR2 SVGEGT. V was shortened by 1 base and J by 4 bases, with 10 bases between the two germline ends. The CDR3 nucleotides are TGTGCCAGCAGTTACTACGCGGGCGGAGAGACCCAGTACTTC. Encoded protein: CASSYYAGGETQYF.

This clonotype has only a few counts. The rearrangement links TRBV10-3 to TRBJ1-1; no clear D. Germline CDR1 ENHRY, CDR2 SYGVKD. This CDR3 has 15 residues. V lost 0 bases, J lost 0 bases, and 8 bases lay in between. The DNA of the CDR3 is TGTGCCATCAGTGAGTCTGGCAGAATGAACACTGAAGCTTTCTTT. Protein: CAISESGRMNTEAFF.

J is TRBJ2-7 and V is TRBV5-5; 7 bases line up with TRBD1. CDR1 is SGHKS, CDR2 YYEKEE, per germline (reference sequence). J gave up 3 bases and V 4 bases, and 10 bases lay outside the gene matches. The CDR3 is made up of 15 amino acids. The CDR3 protein is CASSAGTATDYEQYF. The CDR3 bases are TGTGCCAGCAGCGCTGGGACAGCGACCGACTACGAGCAGTACTTC. Combining the CDR3 with reference TRBV5-5 and TRBJ2-7 gives the whole variable domain DAGVTQSPTHLIKTRGQQVTLRCSPISGHKSVSWYQQVLGQGPQFIFQYYEKEERGRGNFPDRFSARQFPNYSSELNVNALLLGDSALYLCASSAGTATDYEQYFGPGTRLTVT.

The chain couples TRBV7-9 to TRBJ2-5; the match to TRBD1 covers 10 bases. The CDR3 extends over 15 amino acids. Germline CDR1 is SEHNR and CDR2 is FQNEAQ (reference sequence). V shed 5 bases and J 3 bases; nucleotides not matched to a gene: 6. As DNA, the CDR3 is TGTGCCAGCAGCCGTTCGGGACAGGGGAAAGAGACCCAGTACTTC. This encodes CASSRSGQGKETQYF.

The rearrangement links TRBV4-2 to TRBJ2-7; no firm D call. Germline lookup yields CDR1 LGHNA and CDR2 YNFKEQ. V was shortened by 2 bases and J by 12 bases, with 17 bases between the two germline ends. This CDR3 is 13 amino acids long. This CDR3 is CASSQSKTSRRYF. CDR3 nucleotides: TGTGCCAGCAGCCAATCGAAAACCAGTCGGCGGTACTTC.

On this clonotype itself: A clone one base away is much larger, so this may be a read error. This chain connects TRBV7-2 to TRBJ2-2; D perhaps matches TRBD2 (6 bases). In germline, CDR1 is SGHTA, CDR2 FQGNSA. The CDR3 spans 15 residues. The CDR3 nucleotides are TGTGCCAGCAGATTCGGGACTCTTAACACCGGGGAGCCGTTTTTT. Translated: CASRFGTLNTGEPFF.

This chain links TRBV14 with TRBJ2-7; 7 nucleotides line up with TRBD1. V shed 4 bases and J 2 bases; nucleotides not matched to a gene: 8. The CDR3 sequence is 15 residues long. Looked up from germline, CDR1 is SGHDN and CDR2 is FVKESK. CDR3 nucleotide sequence: TGTGCCAGCAGCCTTCGGGACAGTGGGACCTACGAGCAGTACTTC. Amino acid sequence: CASSLRDSGTYEQYF.

This rearrangement joins TRBV11-2 to TRBJ2-1, with 9 bases identical to TRBD2. After removal of 4 bases from V and 9 bases from J, the junction contained 19 bases not matched to a gene. The CDR3 covers 18 residues. CDR1 and CDR2 from the germline V gene are SGHAT and FQNNGV. The CDR3 sequence: CASSSTGAREGLVSEQFF. The CDR3 coding sequence is TGTGCCAGCAGCTCAACCGGAGCGCGGGAGGGCCTGGTGAGTGAGCAGTTCTTC.

This clonotype was counted between two and nine times. V gene TRBV6-5 combines with J gene TRBJ1-5; TRBD1 matches 9 bases. CDR1 is MNHEY, CDR2 SVGAGI, per germline. V was clipped by 2 bases and J by 7 bases; unmatched bases: 6. The CDR3 runs 15 residues. This CDR3 is CASSYPGTGTQPQHF. The CDR3 nucleotides read TGTGCCAGCAGTTACCCCGGGACAGGGACCCAGCCCCAGCATTTT.

The rearrangement joins TRBV5-1 to TRBJ1-2; possible D gene TRBD1, 5 bases. Germline V gene lookup returns CDR1 SGHRS and CDR2 YFSETQ. The CDR3 consists of 12 residues. V lost 4 bases and J 5 bases, leaving 9 bases between the germline ends. CDR3 nucleotide sequence: TGCGCCAGCAGCGCGACAGCTTATGGCTACACCTTC. Translating it yields CASSATAYGYTF.

In this sample, this clonotype turned up many times. The chain has TRBV12-3 or TRBV12-4 and TRBJ2-2; TRBD1 might be the D (6 bases). The CDR3 is made up of 15 amino acids. With 0 bases removed from V and 4 bases from J, the gap between germline ends came to 9 bases. CDR3 in amino acids: CASSLALGGTGELFF. DNA of the CDR3: TGTGCCAGCAGTTTAGCGTTAGGGGGCACCGGGGAGCTGTTTTTT.

This chain joins TRBV20-1 and TRBJ2-5, with 7 bases that match TRBD1. This CDR3 has 14 amino acids. CDR1 DFQATT and CDR2 SNEGSKA come from the germline V gene (reference sequence). Germline trimming cut 3 bases from V and 7 bases from J; bases unmatched to any gene: 11. DNA for the CDR3: TGCAGTGCTAGGCCGGGACAGATGATGGGGACCCAGTACTTC. It is translated as CSARPGQMMGTQYF.

This clonotype was found a few times. The chain combines TRBV7-2 with TRBJ2-1, with D perhaps assigned TRBD1 or TRBD2 (6 bases each). The V gene lost 2 bases and the J gene lost 7 bases, with 18 bases spanning the gap. Germline V gene sequence: CDR1 SGHTA, CDR2 FQGNSA. The CDR3 spans 16 residues. The CDR3 region is CASSLRRGPGGNEQFF. CDR3 nucleotides: TGTGCCAGCAGCTTACGACGGGGGCCGGGTGGGAATGAGCAGTTCTTC.

In this sample, this clonotype turned up many times. The chain is built from TRBV7-9 and TRBJ1-2; D is undetermined. The CDR3 loop spans 13 amino acids. Germline CDR1 is SEHNR and CDR2 is FQNEAQ (reference sequence). Between the trimmed V and J ends, which lost 4 bases and 4 bases, there was a span of 10 bases. CDR3 coding DNA: TGTGCCAGCAGCTATGGCGAAGTCTATGGCTACACCTTC. Protein: CASSYGEVYGYTF. The full variable domain, in which reference TRBV7-9 and TRBJ1-2 provide the parts outside the CDR3, is DTGVSQNPRHKITKRGQNVTFRCDPISEHNRLYWYRQTLGQGPEFLTYFQNEAQLEKSRLLSDRFSAERPKGSFSTLEIQRTEQGDSAMYLCASSYGEVYGYTFGSGTRLTVV.

The chain links TRBV7-8 to TRBJ2-1, with 9 positions matching TRBD2. V shed 2 bases, J shed 3 bases, and the junction held 8 bases outside the gene matches. CDR3 size: 17 residues. Germline-derived CDR1 and CDR2 are SGHVS and FQNEAQ. Written as DNA, the CDR3 is TGTGCCAGCAGCTTAAAACGACTAGCGGCCTACTACAATGAGCAGTTCTTC. It yields the protein CASSLKRLAAYYNEQFF.

There are a few counts of this clonotype. The gene calls are TRBV29-1 and TRBJ2-5; 11 positions match TRBD1. The germline V gene has CDR1 SQVTM and CDR2 ANQGSEA. The CDR3 runs 14 residues. Trimming took 6 bases from V and 5 from J; bases not matched to a gene: 8. Here the CDR3 reads CSVPTGTGGETQYF. CDR3 sequence (DNA): TGCAGCGTGCCGACCGGGACAGGGGGTGAGACCCAGTACTTC.

The gene calls are TRBV5-1 and TRBJ2-1; D ambiguous. CDR1 SGHRS and CDR2 YFSETQ come from the germline V gene. The ends were cut back, 1 base at V and 5 bases at J, with 10 bases in the middle. The CDR3 has 14 amino acids. CDR3 loop: CASSLSTVNNEQFF. CDR3 DNA sequence: TGCGCCAGCAGCTTGAGCACGGTGAACAATGAGCAGTTCTTC.

This clonotype was seen a few times. The chain carries TRBV6-2 or TRBV6-3 and TRBJ1-1, with D perhaps matching TRBD1 (5 bases). V shed 6 bases and J shed 5 bases, with 13 bases lying between them. The CDR3 loop spans 13 amino acids. Germline CDR1 reads MNHEY; CDR2 reads SVGEGT. CDR3 bases: TGTGCCAGCAGCCGGACAAAGTGGACTGAAGCTTTCTTT. Its translation is CASSRTKWTEAFF.

This clonotype was recorded many times. J is TRBJ2-5 and V is TRBV6-2 or TRBV6-3; 12 bases match TRBD2. V shed 7 bases, J shed 2 bases, and the junction held 5 bases outside the gene matches. The germline CDR1 and CDR2 sequences are MNHEY and SVGEGT. The length of the CDR3 is 15 residues. The CDR3 sequence is CASKRLAGEQETQYF. Written as DNA, the CDR3 is TGTGCCAGCAAACGACTAGCGGGGGAGCAAGAGACCCAGTACTTC.

The genes are TRBV21-1 and TRBJ2-7; the table's TRBD1 call for D was not verified on the DNA. TRBV21-1 is flagged as a pseudogene. The CDR3 runs 14 residues. CDR3 in DNA: TGTGCCAGCACCCCCGGGACAGACTCCTACGAGCAGTACTTC. Its protein product is CASTPGTDSYEQYF.